A selection of T cell receptor beta chains follows, all from one sample in a study of cytomegalovirus exposure and HLA in healthy donors. Clones were read by immunoSEQ multiplex PCR, and TCRdb kept only the in-frame ones, dropping some. The sample includes about 72,000 clones, about 81% seen only once; the top ten take 6.5%. Sequenced sample: PBMCs. The source of these receptors is a human donor in good health. Both conserved end residues are part of each CDR3. D genes are given only for firm matches.

cdr3_aa	d_call	v_call	j_call
CASSLEVLTSGVEQYF	TRBD2	TRBV7-2	TRBJ2-7
CASSEADGGGGYGYTF	TRBD1	TRBV6-1	TRBJ1-2
CASTRQKGAVLDGYTF	TRBD1	TRBV5-4	TRBJ1-2
CASSEGVDQPQHF	NA	TRBV9	TRBJ1-5
CASSSAGGDTDTQYF	TRBD2	TRBV5-1	TRBJ2-3
CASSLSSGGVQETQYF	TRBD2	TRBV27	TRBJ2-5
CASSVGGDEQYF	NA	TRBV9	NA
CASSLGGVATNEKLFF	NA	TRBV7-2	TRBJ1-4
CASSDGTGDVNEQFF	TRBD1	TRBV6-4	TRBJ2-1
CASSFDRANQPQHF	TRBD1	TRBV28	TRBJ1-5
CASSLAVGQGDGSQYF	TRBD1	TRBV5-1	TRBJ2-3
CASGNGRGMNTEAFF	NA	TRBV5-1	TRBJ1-1
CASSARQGARAYEQYF	TRBD1	TRBV9	TRBJ2-7
CASSEDSSTDTQYF	NA	TRBV6-1	TRBJ2-3
CASSYLEPRSGQPQHF	NA	TRBV6-6	TRBJ1-5
CASSYLYEQYF	NA	TRBV6-5	NA
CASSPEQGAGNTIYF	TRBD1	TRBV5-1	TRBJ1-3
CAWSVHAGTGVLEAFF	TRBD1	TRBV30	TRBJ1-1
CASSHAGRGAFF	NA	TRBV4-1	TRBJ1-1
CASSPSRGRDTEAFF	TRBD1	TRBV9	TRBJ1-1
CASSLAAGPTDTQYF	NA	TRBV11-2	TRBJ2-3
CASSLVLRGGPETQYF	TRBD2	TRBV5-4	TRBJ2-5
CASSLMREAFF	NA	TRBV28	TRBJ1-1
CASKTPGADTGELFF	NA	TRBV19	TRBJ2-2
CASSQDFGGLSNTEAFF	NA	TRBV14	TRBJ1-1
CASSQGHDQPQHF	NA	TRBV4-1	TRBJ1-5
CASSLEEGARGETQYF	NA	TRBV7-2	TRBJ2-5
CASSLDRDGMVSPLHF	TRBD1	TRBV19	TRBJ1-6
CASSGTLNTEAFF	NA	TRBV5-6	TRBJ1-1
CAWSATGGSPLHF	TRBD1	TRBV30	TRBJ1-6
CASSKFSDQETQYF	NA	TRBV19	TRBJ2-5
CASSQRQSNSPLHF	NA	TRBV7-2	TRBJ1-6
CASSSGQTGPNEQFF	TRBD1	TRBV5-1	TRBJ2-1
CASSLRQGNYGYTF	TRBD1	TRBV5-4	TRBJ1-2
CASSPLAGLSEQYF	TRBD2	TRBV7-3	TRBJ2-7
CASSLYASGGETQYF	TRBD2	TRBV28	TRBJ2-5
CASSLYRVGLNEKLFF	NA	TRBV5-1	TRBJ1-4
CASSAGTGYTGELFF	TRBD1	TRBV10-1	TRBJ2-2
CASSLGTGENYGYTF	TRBD1	TRBV5-1	TRBJ1-2
CASSDSGGYGYTF	NA	TRBV2	TRBJ1-2
CSSSTTGLGFYEQYF	NA	TRBV7-9	TRBJ2-7
CASSLGGRPSGETQYF	NA	TRBV5-1	TRBJ2-5
CASTKTGRNTEAFF	TRBD1	TRBV27	TRBJ1-1
CATSRDRPLSSYEQYF	NA	TRBV15	TRBJ2-7
CASSLEGDRDYSPLHF	TRBD1	TRBV5-6	TRBJ1-6
CASKRVAGAWNEQYF	NA	TRBV19	TRBJ2-7
CASSLSWGGDNEQFF	TRBD2	TRBV27	TRBJ2-1
CASSPVLNQPQHF	NA	TRBV6-5	TRBJ1-5
CASSLVLSGSYEQYF	NA	TRBV13	NA
CASRMDGQFYEQYF	NA	TRBV6-5	TRBJ2-7
CAIRQGDSNGYTF	TRBD1	TRBV10-3	TRBJ1-2
CASSIPQGTEAFF	TRBD1	TRBV19	TRBJ1-1